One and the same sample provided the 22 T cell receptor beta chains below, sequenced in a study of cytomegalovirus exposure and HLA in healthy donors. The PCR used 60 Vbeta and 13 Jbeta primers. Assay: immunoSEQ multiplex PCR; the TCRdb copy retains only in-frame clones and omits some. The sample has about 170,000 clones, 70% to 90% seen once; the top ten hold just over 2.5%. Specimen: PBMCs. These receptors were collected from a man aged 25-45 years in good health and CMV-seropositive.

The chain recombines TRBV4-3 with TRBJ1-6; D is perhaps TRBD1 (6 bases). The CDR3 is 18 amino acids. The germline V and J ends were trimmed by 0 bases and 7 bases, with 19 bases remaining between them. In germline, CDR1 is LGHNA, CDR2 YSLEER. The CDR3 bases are TGCGCCAGCAGCCAAGATACCACAGGGATAGATGTGAATTCACCCCTCCACTTT. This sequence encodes CASSQDTTGIDVNSPLHF.

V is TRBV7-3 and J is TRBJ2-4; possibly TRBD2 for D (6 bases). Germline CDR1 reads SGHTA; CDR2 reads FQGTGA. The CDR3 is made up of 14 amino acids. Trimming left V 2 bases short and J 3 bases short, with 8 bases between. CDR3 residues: CASSLGGSKNIQYF. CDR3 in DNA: TGTGCCAGCAGCTTAGGAGGGAGCAAAAACATTCAGTACTTC.

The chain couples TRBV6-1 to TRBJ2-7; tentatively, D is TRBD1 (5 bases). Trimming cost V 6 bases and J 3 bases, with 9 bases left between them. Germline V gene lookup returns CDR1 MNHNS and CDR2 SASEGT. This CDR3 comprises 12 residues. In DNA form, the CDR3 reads TGTGCCAGCAGGAAGGGGAACTACGAGCAGTACGTC. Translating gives CASRKGNYEQYV.

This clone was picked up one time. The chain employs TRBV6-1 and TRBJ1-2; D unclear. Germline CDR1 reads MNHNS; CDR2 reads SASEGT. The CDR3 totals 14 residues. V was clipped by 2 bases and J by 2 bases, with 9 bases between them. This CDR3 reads CASSEPLLNYGYTF. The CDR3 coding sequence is TGTGCCAGCAGTGAACCCCTTCTGAACTATGGCTACACCTTC.

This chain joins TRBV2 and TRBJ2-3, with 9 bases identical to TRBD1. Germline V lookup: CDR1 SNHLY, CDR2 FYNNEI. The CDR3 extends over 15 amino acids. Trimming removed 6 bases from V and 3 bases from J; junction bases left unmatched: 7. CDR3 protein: CASSAGTGTTDTQYF. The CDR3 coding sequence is TGTGCCAGCAGCGCCGGGACAGGGACTACAGATACGCAGTATTTT.

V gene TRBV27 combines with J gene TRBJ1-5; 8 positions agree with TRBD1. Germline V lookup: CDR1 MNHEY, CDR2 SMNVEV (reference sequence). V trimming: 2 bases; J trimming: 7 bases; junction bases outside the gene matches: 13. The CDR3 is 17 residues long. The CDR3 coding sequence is TGTGCCAGCAGTTTAGATGGCGCGTACAGGGGGTTGCAGCCCCAGCATTTT. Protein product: CASSLDGAYRGLQPQHF.

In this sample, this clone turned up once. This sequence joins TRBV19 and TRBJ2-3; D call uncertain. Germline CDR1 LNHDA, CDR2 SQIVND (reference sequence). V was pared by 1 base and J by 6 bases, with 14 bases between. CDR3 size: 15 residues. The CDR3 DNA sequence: TGTGCCAGTAGTATAGCTGACTCCAGTCGGGATACGCAGTATTTT. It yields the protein CASSIADSSRDTQYF.

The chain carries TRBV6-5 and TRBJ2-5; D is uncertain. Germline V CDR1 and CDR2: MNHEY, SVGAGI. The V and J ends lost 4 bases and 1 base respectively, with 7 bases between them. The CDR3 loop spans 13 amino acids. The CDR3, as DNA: TGTGCCAGCAGTTTAGAGGTCCAAGAGACCCAGTACTTC. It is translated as CASSLEVQETQYF.

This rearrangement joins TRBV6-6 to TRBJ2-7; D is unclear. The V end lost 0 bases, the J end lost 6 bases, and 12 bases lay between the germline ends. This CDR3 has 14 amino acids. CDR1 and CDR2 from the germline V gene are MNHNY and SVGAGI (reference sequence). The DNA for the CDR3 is TGTGCCAGCAGTTACTCGACGCTAGTTGGCGAGCAGTACTTC. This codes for CASSYSTLVGEQYF.

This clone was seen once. CDR3 nucleotides: TGCGCCAGCAGCCCGGGACTAGCGGGAGGGTACGGTGAGCAGTTCTTC. This translates into CASSPGLAGGYGEQFF. The chain couples TRBV5-1 to TRBJ2-1, with TRBD2 matching 16 bases. CDR3 length equals 16 residues. With 4 bases clipped from V and 9 bases from J, the junction kept 7 bases outside the gene matches. Germline CDR1 and CDR2: SGHRS and YFSETQ.

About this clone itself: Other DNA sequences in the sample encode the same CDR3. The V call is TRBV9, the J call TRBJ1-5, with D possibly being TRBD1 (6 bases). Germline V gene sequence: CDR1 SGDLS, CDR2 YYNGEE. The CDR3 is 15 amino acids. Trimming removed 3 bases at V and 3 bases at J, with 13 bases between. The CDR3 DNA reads TGTGCCAGCAGCGAGGGACAATCCGCCAATCAGCCCCAGCATTTT. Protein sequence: CASSEGQSANQPQHF.

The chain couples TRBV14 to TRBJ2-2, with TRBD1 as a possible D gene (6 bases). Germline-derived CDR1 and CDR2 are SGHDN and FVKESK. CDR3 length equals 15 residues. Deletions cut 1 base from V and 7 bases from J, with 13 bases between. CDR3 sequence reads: CASSQVPGVDGELFF. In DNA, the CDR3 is TGTGCCAGCAGCCAAGTCCCAGGGGTTGACGGGGAGCTGTTTTTT.

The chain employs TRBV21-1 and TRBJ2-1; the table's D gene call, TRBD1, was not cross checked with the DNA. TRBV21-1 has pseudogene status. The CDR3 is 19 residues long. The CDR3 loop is CASSKEIGTGEICDNEQFF. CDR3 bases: TGTGCCAGCAGCAAAGAGATCGGGACAGGGGAGATTTGTGACAATGAGCAGTTCTTC.

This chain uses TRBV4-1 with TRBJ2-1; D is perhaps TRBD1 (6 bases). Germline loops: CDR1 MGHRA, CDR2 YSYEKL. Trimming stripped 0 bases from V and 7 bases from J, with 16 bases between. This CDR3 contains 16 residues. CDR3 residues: CASSQDDRRGWNEQFF. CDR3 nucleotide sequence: TGCGCCAGCAGCCAAGACGACAGGAGAGGGTGGAATGAGCAGTTCTTC.

The CDR3 here is CASSLVEGSEQYF. The CDR3 region has the DNA TGCGCCAGCAGCCTGGTGGAGGGCTCCGAGCAGTACTTC. The chain links TRBV5-1 to TRBJ2-7; a possible D gene is TRBD2 (6 bases). The length of the CDR3 is 13 residues. Germline CDR1 and CDR2: SGHRS and YFSETQ. The germline V and J ends were trimmed by 4 bases and 6 bases, with 14 bases remaining between them.

The CDR3 here is CASSLGLVTGELFF. The CDR3 DNA sequence: TGTGCCAGCAGTTTGGGACTAGTTACCGGGGAGCTGTTTTTT. The rearrangement joins TRBV7-9 to TRBJ2-2; 8 nucleotides align to TRBD2. Germline V gene lookup returns CDR1 SEHNR and CDR2 FQNEAQ (reference sequence). V gave up 6 bases and J gave up 5 bases; unmatched junction bases: 5. The CDR3 sequence is 14 residues long.

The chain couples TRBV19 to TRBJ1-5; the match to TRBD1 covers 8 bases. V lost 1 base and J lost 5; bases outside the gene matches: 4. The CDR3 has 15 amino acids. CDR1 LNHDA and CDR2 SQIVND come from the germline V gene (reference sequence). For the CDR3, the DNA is TGTGCCAGTAGTATAGGGACAGGGAGGGATCAGCCCCAGCATTTT. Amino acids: CASSIGTGRDQPQHF.

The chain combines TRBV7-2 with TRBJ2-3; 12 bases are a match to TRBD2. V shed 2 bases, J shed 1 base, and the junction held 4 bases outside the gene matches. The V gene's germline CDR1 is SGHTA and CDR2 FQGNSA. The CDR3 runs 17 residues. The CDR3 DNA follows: TGTGCCAGCAGCTTAAGACTAGCGGGAGCCGGCACAGATACGCAGTATTTT. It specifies CASSLRLAGAGTDTQYF.

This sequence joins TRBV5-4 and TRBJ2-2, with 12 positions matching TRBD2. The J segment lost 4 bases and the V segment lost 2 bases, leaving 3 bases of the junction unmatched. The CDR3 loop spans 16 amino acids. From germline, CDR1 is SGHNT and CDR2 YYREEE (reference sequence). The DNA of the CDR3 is TGTGCCAGCAGCTTTAAGGGACTAGCGGGCACCGGGGAGCTGTTTTTT. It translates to CASSFKGLAGTGELFF.

This CDR3 reads CASSPNRGEAFF. The CDR3, as DNA: TGTGCCAGCTCACCAAACAGGGGTGAAGCTTTCTTT. J is TRBJ1-1 and V is TRBV18, with 7 nucleotides matching TRBD1. The CDR3 is 12 residues long. With V trimmed by 2 bases and J by 7 bases, 1 base remained unmatched. CDR1 KGHSH and CDR2 LQKENI come from the germline V gene.

The CDR3 here is CASSLAGRGGTDTQYF. CDR3 bases: TGTGCCAGCAGCTTGGCGGGGCGCGGGGGCACAGATACGCAGTATTTT. The chain has TRBV5-4 and TRBJ2-3; D is perhaps TRBD2 (6 bases). V lost 0 bases and J 1 base, leaving 12 bases between the germline ends. The CDR3 totals 16 residues. Germline V gene data show CDR1 as SGHNT and CDR2 as YYREEE (reference sequence). Drawing the rest from reference TRBV5-4 and TRBJ2-3, the complete variable domain is ETGVTQSPTHLIKTRGQQVTLRCSSQSGHNTVSWYQQALGQGPQFIFQYYREEENGRGNFPPRFSGLQFPNYSSELNVNALELDDSALYLCASSLAGRGGTDTQYFGPGTRLTVL.

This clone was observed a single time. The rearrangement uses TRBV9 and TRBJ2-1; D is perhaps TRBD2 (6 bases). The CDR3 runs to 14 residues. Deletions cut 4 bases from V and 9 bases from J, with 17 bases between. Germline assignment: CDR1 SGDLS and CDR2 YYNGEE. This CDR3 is CASSPPPGLREQFF. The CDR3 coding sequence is TGTGCCAGCAGCCCCCCACCGGGACTGCGTGAGCAGTTCTTC.